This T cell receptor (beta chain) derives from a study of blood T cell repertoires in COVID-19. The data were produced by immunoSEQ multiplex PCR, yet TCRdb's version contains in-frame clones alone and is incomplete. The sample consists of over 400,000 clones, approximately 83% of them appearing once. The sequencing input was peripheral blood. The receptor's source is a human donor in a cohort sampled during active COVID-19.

The CDR3 here is CASSKEGLTGFGEKLFF. The CDR3 DNA follows: TGTGCCAGCAGCAAAGAAGGGTTAACAGGGTTTGGTGAAAAACTGTTTTTT. The rearrangement uses TRBV7-2 and TRBJ1-4; TRBD1 might be the D (6 bases). The CDR3 sequence is 17 residues long. CDR1 and CDR2 from the germline V gene are SGHTA and FQGNSA. V dropped 5 bases and J dropped 7 bases, with 23 bases sitting between them.